Following are 15 T cell receptor beta chains from one sample sequenced in a study of T cell repertoires in cytomegalovirus infection. A single record per CDR3 protein comes from TCRdb applying MiXCR to the reads. The table has approximately 190,000 distinct CDR3 sequences, 28% seen once. Material for sequencing was PBMCs. Receptor source: a human donor in good health (CMV status not recorded). Some clones in this sample may be carry-over from other donors' samples.

This clonotype was seen a handful of times. The V call is TRBV12-5, the J call TRBJ1-1, with TRBD1 matching over 7 bases. The germline V gene has CDR1 LGHNT and CDR2 FRNRAP. CDR3 size: 18 residues. J was trimmed by 5 bases and V by 3 bases; bases with no gene match: 18. The chain's CDR3 is CASGFVGRGIRLGTEAFF. DNA of the CDR3: TGTGCTAGTGGTTTCGTCGGCAGGGGGATAAGGTTGGGGACTGAAGCTTTCTTT.

The chain is built from TRBV6-1 and TRBJ2-1; tentatively, D is TRBD1 or TRBD2 (5 bases each). Germline V gives CDR1 MNHNS, CDR2 SASEGT. This CDR3 is 12 amino acids long. The V and J ends lost 6 bases and 9 bases respectively, with 12 bases between them. The CDR3 region has the DNA TGTGCCAGCAGCGGGGACGGGACTGAGCAGTTCTTC. Translated, it gives CASSGDGTEQFF.

This clonotype was seen many times. The V and J genes are TRBV7-2 and TRBJ1-1; D unresolved. The CDR3 contains 15 residues. V dropped 1 base and J dropped 2 bases, with 11 bases sitting between them. Germline V gives CDR1 SGHTA, CDR2 FQGNSA. CDR3 DNA sequence: TGTGCCAGCAGCTTAGGGGTGGGCGTTAACACTGAAGCTTTCTTT. Translated, it gives CASSLGVGVNTEAFF.

The count of this clonotype is one. CDR3 sequence: CASSRRVKEEKLFF. In nucleotides, the CDR3 is TGTGCCAGCAGCCGACGGGTAAAGGAGGAAAAACTGTTTTTT. V and J are TRBV5-5 and TRBJ1-4, with D uncertain. Trimming took 4 bases from V and 8 from J, leaving 15 bases between them. Germline V gene data show CDR1 as SGHKS and CDR2 as YYEKEE (reference sequence). This CDR3 spans 14 amino acids. The whole variable domain, filled in from reference TRBV5-5 and TRBJ1-4, reads DAGVTQSPTHLIKTRGQQVTLRCSPISGHKSVSWYQQVLGQGPQFIFQYYEKEERGRGNFPDRFSARQFPNYSSELNVNALLLGDSALYLCASSRRVKEEKLFFGSGTQLSVL.

The chain has TRBV30 and TRBJ2-1; D perhaps matches TRBD2 (6 bases). The V gene lost 3 bases and the J gene lost 10 bases, with 10 bases spanning the gap. This CDR3 has 11 amino acids. Germline assignment: CDR1 GTSNPN and CDR2 SVGIG (reference sequence). The CDR3 here is CAWRGGAEQFF. The CDR3 nucleotides are TGTGCCTGGAGAGGAGGGGCAGAGCAGTTCTTC.

This clonotype was seen many times. The chain employs TRBV7-2 and TRBJ1-1; the match to TRBD1 covers 7 bases. Trimming removed 4 bases from V and 5 bases from J; junction bases left unmatched: 13. CDR1 and CDR2 from the germline V gene are SGHTA and FQGNSA. This CDR3 comprises 16 residues. The CDR3 DNA follows: TGTGCCAGCAGCTCCCAGGGGGGGCGTTTGGTTACTGAAGCTTTCTTT. Residues: CASSSQGGRLVTEAFF.

The CDR3, as DNA: TGCAGTGCTAGTCCCGGGGGCGGGGATACGCAGTATTTT. Translating gives CSASPGGGDTQYF. V and J are TRBV20-1 and TRBJ2-3; the D call may be TRBD1 or TRBD2 (6 bases each). Looked up from germline, CDR1 is DFQATT and CDR2 is SNEGSKA (reference sequence). The CDR3 is 13 residues long. Trimming took 3 bases from V and 6 from J, leaving 13 bases between them.

This clonotype appeared many times. This chain joins TRBV7-3 and TRBJ2-5; D is tentatively TRBD1 or TRBD2 (5 bases each). In germline, CDR1 is SGHTA, CDR2 FQGTGA. V lost 5 bases, J lost 7 bases, and 20 bases lay in between. This CDR3 contains 15 residues. CDR3 in amino acids: CASSQEPDGTGTQYF. The DNA for the CDR3 is TGTGCCAGCAGCCAAGAACCCGACGGGACGGGGACCCAGTACTTC. The variable domain in full, with the rest retrieved from reference TRBV7-3 and TRBJ2-5, is GAGVSQTPSNKVTEKGKYVELRCDPISGHTALYWYRQSLGQGPEFLIYFQGTGAADDSGLPNDRFFAVRPEGSVSTLKIQRTERGDSAVYLCASSQEPDGTGTQYFGPGTRLLVL.

This clonotype was detected a few times. The rearrangement joins TRBV12-3 or TRBV12-4 to TRBJ1-1, with 9 bases identical to TRBD1. Trimming at V came to 5 bases and at J to 3 bases, leaving 1 base not matched to a gene. This CDR3 is built from 13 residues. The CDR3 protein is CASSRDRDTEAFF. Written as DNA, the CDR3 is TGTGCCAGCAGTAGGGACAGGGACACTGAAGCTTTCTTT.

For the CDR3, the DNA is TGTGCCAGCAGCTTAGGGAGGGCAGGGGGAAGGCGGAACACTGAAGCTTTCTTT. Its translation is CASSLGRAGGRRNTEAFF. The genes are TRBV7-8 and TRBJ1-1, with 7 bases matching TRBD1. The CDR3 extends over 18 amino acids. Germline V gives CDR1 SGHVS, CDR2 FQNEAQ. The V segment lost 1 base and the J segment 1 base; nucleotides outside the gene matches: 12. The variable domain in full, with the rest retrieved from reference TRBV7-8 and TRBJ1-1, is GAGVSQSPRYKVAKRGQDVALRCDPISGHVSLFWYQQALGQGPEFLTYFQNEAQLDKSGLPSDRFFAERPEGSVSTLKIQRTQQEDSAVYLCASSLGRAGGRRNTEAFFGQGTRLTVV.

The chain recombines TRBV6-5 with TRBJ2-7, with D possibly matching TRBD1 (6 bases). The V gene lost 4 bases and the J gene lost 3 bases, with 16 bases spanning the gap. The CDR3 length is 15 residues. CDR1 is MNHEY and CDR2 is SVGAGI in the germline V gene. The CDR3 reads CASSLYRAGSYEQYF. The DNA of the CDR3 is TGTGCCAGCAGTTTATACAGGGCGGGCAGCTACGAGCAGTACTTC.

This clonotype has just a few counts. This sequence joins TRBV4-1 and TRBJ1-4, with no clear D. CDR1 MGHRA and CDR2 YSYEKL come from the germline V gene. The V gene lost 0 bases and the J gene lost 4 bases, with 9 bases spanning the gap. The CDR3 spans 15 residues. This CDR3 reads CASSQDGQSNEKLFF. CDR3 sequence (DNA): TGCGCCAGCAGCCAAGATGGGCAGAGTAATGAAAAACTGTTTTTT.

The V and J genes are TRBV6-2 or TRBV6-3 and TRBJ2-7; possibly TRBD1 or TRBD2 for D (6 bases each). Trimming removed 0 bases from V and 3 bases from J, with 9 bases in between. Germline lookup yields CDR1 MNHEY and CDR2 SVGEGT. The CDR3 runs 14 residues. The CDR3 DNA sequence: TGTGCCAGCAGTTACTCGGGGGGCTACTACGAGCAGTACTTC. It yields the protein CASSYSGGYYEQYF.

This clonotype has more than one count but fewer than ten. The chain combines TRBV29-1 with TRBJ1-1; 10 bases align to TRBD1. This CDR3 has 15 residues. J lost 5 bases, V lost 6 bases, and 12 bases had no gene match. Germline CDR1 SQVTM, CDR2 ANQGSEA. This CDR3 is CSVDGQGEVGTEAFF. CDR3 bases: TGCAGCGTCGATGGACAGGGGGAAGTGGGAACTGAAGCTTTCTTT.

Only a few counts were recorded for this clonotype. The genes are TRBV12-3 or TRBV12-4 and TRBJ2-7; D possibly corresponds to TRBD1 (6 bases). This CDR3 has 14 residues. V was clipped by 4 bases and J by 3 bases, with 13 bases between them. The CDR3 loop reads CASSYDQGHYEQYF. DNA of the CDR3: TGTGCCAGCAGTTACGATCAGGGGCACTACGAGCAGTACTTC.